This TCR beta chain was observed in a study of cytomegalovirus exposure and HLA in healthy donors. Study findings and constraints: With later analysis, a missense DCLRE1C variant became linked to TCR beta V- and J-gene trimming.

Donors consisted of healthy bone marrow donors. Use of 60 Vbeta and 13 Jbeta primers characterized the PCR. Method: immunoSEQ multiplex PCR; TCRdb's copy keeps in-frame clones and lacks some. The sample lists around 190,000 clones; around 77% were seen once. A word on this clone: Antigen unknown.

Trimming removed 1 base from V and 5 bases from J; junction bases left unmatched: 3. Germline CDR1 reads SQVTM; CDR2 reads ANQGSEA. This CDR3 has 14 residues. This clonotype originated in a woman in her thirties in good health and CMV-seronegative. This sequence joins TRBV29-1 and TRBJ2-2; 8 positions match TRBD1. Material for sequencing was PBMCs. The CDR3 loop is CSVEAYRGTGELFF. In DNA, the CDR3 is TGCAGCGTTGAAGCCTACAGGGGGACCGGGGAGCTGTTTTTT.